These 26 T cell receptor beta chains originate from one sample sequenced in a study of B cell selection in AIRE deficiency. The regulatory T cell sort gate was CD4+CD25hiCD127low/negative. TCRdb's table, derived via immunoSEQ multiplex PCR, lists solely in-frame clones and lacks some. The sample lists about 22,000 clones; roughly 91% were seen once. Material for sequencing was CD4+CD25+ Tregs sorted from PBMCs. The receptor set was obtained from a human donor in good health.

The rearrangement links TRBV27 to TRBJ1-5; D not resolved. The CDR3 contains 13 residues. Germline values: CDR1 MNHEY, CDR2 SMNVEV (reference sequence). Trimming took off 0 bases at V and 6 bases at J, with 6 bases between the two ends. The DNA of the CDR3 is TGTGCCAGCAGTTTATCTCGACGTCAGCCCCAGCATTTT. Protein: CASSLSRRQPQHF.

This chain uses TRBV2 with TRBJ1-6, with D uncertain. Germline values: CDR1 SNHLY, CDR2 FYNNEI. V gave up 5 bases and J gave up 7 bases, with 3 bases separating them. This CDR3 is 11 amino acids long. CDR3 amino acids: CASSLNSPLHF. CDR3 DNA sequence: TGTGCCAGCAGTTTAAATTCACCCCTCCACTTT.

This CDR3 reads CASSPQRTGILYEQYF. DNA for the CDR3: TGTGCCAGCTCACCTCAAAGGACAGGGATACTATACGAGCAGTACTTC. The chain joins TRBV18 to TRBJ2-7, with TRBD1 matching over 8 bases. Per the germline V gene, CDR1 is KGHSH and CDR2 is LQKENI. The CDR3 extends over 16 amino acids. V trimming: 3 bases; J trimming: 4 bases; junction bases outside the gene matches: 11.

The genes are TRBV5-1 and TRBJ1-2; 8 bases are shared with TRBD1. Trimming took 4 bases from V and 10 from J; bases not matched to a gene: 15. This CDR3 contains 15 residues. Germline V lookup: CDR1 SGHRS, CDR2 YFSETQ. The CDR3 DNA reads TGCGCCAGCAGCGTTGGACAGGGCGGTGTGGGAGACTACACCTTC. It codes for CASSVGQGGVGDYTF.

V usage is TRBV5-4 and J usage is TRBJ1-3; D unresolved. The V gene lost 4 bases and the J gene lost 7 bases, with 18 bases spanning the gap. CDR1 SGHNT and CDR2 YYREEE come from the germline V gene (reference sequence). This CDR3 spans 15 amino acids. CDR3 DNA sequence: TGTGCCAGCAGCCCCGGAACGGGTCTGAGGAACACCATATATTTT. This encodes CASSPGTGLRNTIYF.

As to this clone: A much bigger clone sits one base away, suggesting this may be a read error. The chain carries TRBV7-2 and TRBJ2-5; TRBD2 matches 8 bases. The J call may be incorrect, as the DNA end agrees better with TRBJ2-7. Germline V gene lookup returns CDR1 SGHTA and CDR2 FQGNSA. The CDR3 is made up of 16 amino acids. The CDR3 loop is CASSLDPSGSWYEQYF. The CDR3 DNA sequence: TGTGCCAGCAGCTTAGACCCCAGCGGGAGTTGGTACGAGCAGTACTTC.

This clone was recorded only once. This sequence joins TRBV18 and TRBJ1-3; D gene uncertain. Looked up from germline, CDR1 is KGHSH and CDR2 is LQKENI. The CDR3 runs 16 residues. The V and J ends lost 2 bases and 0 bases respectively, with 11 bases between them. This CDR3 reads CASSPLLVSSGNTIYF. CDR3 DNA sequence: TGTGCCAGCTCACCATTACTGGTCTCCTCTGGAAACACCATATATTTT. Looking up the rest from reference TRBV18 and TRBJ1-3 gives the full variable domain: NAGVMQNPRHLVRRRGQEARLRCSPMKGHSHVYWYRQLPEEGLKFMVYLQKENIIDESGMPKERFSAEFPKEGPSILRIQQVVRGDSAAYFCASSPLLVSSGNTIYFGEGSWLTVV.

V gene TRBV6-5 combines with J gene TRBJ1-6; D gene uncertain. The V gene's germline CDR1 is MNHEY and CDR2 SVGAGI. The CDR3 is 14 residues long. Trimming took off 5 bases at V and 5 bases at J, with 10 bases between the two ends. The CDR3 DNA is TGTGCCAGCAGTCTTGAGGGTGATAATTCACCCCTCCACTTT. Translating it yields CASSLEGDNSPLHF.

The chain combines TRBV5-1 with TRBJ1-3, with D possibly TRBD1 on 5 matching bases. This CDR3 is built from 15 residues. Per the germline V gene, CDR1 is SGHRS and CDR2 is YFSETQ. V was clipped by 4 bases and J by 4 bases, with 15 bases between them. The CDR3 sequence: CASSETGTRGNTIYF. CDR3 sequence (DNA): TGCGCCAGCAGCGAAACCGGGACGCGAGGAAACACCATATATTTT.

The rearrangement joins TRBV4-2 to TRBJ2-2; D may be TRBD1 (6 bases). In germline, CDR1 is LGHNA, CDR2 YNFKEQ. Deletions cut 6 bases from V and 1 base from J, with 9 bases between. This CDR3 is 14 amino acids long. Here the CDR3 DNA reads TGTGCCAGCAGAGCACAGGGGAACACCGGGGAGCTGTTTTTT. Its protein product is CASRAQGNTGELFF.

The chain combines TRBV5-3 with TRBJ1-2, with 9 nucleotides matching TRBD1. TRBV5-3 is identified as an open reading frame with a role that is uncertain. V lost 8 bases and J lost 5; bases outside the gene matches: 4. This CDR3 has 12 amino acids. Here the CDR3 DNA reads TGTGCCAGTAGAGGACAGGGGTATGGCTACACCTTC. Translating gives CASRGQGYGYTF.

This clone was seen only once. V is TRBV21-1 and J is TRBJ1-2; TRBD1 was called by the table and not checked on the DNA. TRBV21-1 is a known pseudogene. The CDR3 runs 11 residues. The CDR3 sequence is CARVPGQRITF. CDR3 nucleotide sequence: TGTGCCAGGGTACCGGGACAGCGTATCACCTTC.

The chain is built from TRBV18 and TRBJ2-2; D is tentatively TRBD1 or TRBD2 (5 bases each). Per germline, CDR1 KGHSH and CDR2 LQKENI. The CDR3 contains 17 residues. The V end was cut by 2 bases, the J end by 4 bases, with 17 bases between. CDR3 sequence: CASSPVWGSQPTGELFF. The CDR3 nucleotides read TGTGCCAGCTCACCAGTTTGGGGGAGCCAGCCCACCGGGGAGCTGTTTTTT.

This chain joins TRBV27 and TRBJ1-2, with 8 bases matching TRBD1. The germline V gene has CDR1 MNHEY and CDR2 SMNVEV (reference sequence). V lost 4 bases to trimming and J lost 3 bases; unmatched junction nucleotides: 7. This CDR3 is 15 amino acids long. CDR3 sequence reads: CASSSWTGNDYGYTF. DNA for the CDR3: TGTGCCAGCAGTTCATGGACAGGGAATGACTATGGCTACACCTTC.

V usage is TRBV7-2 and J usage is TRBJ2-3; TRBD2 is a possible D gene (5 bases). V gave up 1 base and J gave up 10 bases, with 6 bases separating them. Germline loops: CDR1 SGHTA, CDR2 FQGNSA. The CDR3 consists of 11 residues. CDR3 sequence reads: CASSLDGAQYF. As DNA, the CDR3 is TGTGCCAGCAGCTTAGACGGGGCGCAGTATTTT.

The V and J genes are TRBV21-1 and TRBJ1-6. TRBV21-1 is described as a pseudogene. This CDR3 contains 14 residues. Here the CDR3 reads CASQGASYNSPLHF. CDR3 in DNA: TGTGCCAGCCAAGGCGCTTCCTATAATTCACCCCTCCACTTT.

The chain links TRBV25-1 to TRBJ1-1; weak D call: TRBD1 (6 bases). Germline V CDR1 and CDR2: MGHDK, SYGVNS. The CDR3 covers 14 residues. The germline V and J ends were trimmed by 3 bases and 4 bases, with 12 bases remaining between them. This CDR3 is CASSDTQGFTEAFF. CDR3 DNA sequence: TGTGCCAGCAGTGACACCCAGGGGTTCACTGAAGCTTTCTTT.

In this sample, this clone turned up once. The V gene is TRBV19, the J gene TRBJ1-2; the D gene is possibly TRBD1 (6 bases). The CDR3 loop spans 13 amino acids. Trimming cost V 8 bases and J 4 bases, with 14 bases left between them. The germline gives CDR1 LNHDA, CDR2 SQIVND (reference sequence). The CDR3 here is CASGVRGAYGYTF. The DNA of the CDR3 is TGTGCCAGTGGGGTCCGGGGGGCCTATGGCTACACCTTC.

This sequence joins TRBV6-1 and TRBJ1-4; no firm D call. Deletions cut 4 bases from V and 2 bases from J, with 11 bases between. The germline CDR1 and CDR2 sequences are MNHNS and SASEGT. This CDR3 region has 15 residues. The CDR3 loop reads CASSASYGTNEKLFF. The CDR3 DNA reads TGTGCCAGCAGTGCCTCGTACGGCACTAATGAAAAACTGTTTTTT.

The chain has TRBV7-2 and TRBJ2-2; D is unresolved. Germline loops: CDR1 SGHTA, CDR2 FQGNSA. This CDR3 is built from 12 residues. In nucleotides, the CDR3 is TGTGCGGGGTCAAGGAACACCGGGGAGCTGTTTTTT. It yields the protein CAGSRNTGELFF.

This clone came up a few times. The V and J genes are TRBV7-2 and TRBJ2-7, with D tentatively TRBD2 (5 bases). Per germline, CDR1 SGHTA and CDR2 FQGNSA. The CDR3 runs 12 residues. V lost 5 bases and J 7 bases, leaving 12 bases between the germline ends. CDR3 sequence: CASSLGSGEQYF. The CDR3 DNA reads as TGTGCCAGCAGCCTGGGGTCGGGAGAGCAGTACTTC.

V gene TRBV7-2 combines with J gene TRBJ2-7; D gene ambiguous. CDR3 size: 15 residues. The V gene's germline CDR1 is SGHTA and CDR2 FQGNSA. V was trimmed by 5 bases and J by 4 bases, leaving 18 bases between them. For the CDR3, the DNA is TGTGCCAGCAGCCCTTCCGTTGGCCTCATTTACGAGCAGTACTTC. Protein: CASSPSVGLIYEQYF.

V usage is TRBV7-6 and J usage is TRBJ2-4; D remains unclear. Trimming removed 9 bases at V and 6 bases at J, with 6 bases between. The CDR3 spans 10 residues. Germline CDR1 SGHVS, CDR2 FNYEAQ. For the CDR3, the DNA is TGTGCCAGGGTACTAAACATTCAGTACTTC. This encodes CARVLNIQYF.

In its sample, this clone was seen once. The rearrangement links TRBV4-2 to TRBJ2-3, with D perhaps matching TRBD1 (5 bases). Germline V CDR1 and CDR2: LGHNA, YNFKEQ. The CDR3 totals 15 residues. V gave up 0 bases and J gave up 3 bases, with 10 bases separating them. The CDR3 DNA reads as TGTGCCAGCAGCCAAGAGCAGGGTCGAACAGATACGCAGTATTTT. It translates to CASSQEQGRTDTQYF.

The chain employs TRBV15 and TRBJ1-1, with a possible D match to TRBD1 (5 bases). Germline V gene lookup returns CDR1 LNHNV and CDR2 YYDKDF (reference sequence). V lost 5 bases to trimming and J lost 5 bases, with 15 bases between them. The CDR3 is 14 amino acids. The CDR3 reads CATSAGFRGTEAFF. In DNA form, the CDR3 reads TGTGCCACCAGCGCCGGGTTCCGGGGGACTGAAGCTTTCTTT.

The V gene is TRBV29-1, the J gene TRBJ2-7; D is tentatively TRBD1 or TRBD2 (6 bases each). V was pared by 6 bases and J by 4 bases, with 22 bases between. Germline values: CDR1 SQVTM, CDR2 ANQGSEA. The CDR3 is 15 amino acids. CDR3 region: CSVLTRGGIGYEQYF. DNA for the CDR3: TGCAGCGTCCTTACCCGAGGGGGGATAGGTTACGAGCAGTACTTC.